What follows is one T cell receptor beta chain and its context. Antigen specificity is unknown. The sample comes from a study of cytomegalovirus exposure and HLA in healthy donors. Study results and caveats: Later analysis associated a missense DCLRE1C variant with TCR beta V- and J-gene trimming.

Researchers ran the PCR with 60 Vbeta and 13 Jbeta primers. Sequencing was performed with immunoSEQ multiplex PCR; in TCRdb, only in-frame clones are kept and a portion is missing. The table lists about 120,000 clones, roughly four fifths of them singletons, with about 2% in the top ten. With V trimmed by 1 base and J by 1 base, 5 bases remained unmatched. This CDR3 spans 16 amino acids. Germline V gene lookup returns CDR1 SGHNT and CDR2 YYREEE (reference sequence). The receptor comes from a man younger than 35 in good health and CMV-seronegative. The J gene is TRBJ2-7, the V gene TRBV5-4; TRBD2 aligns across 10 bases. The sequencing input was PBMCs. The CDR3 protein is CASSLSAGGPSYEQYF. As DNA, the CDR3 is TGTGCCAGCAGCTTGTCAGCGGGGGGGCCATCCTACGAGCAGTACTTC.